What follows are 22 T cell receptor beta chains derived from one specimen sequenced in a study of blood T cells in healthy people across ages. Primed by a sample-barcoded 5' primer and a J-beta primer mix, a second PCR proceeded for 7 to 11 cycles. TCRdb used MiXCR to reprocess the 5' RACE reads, holding one entry per CDR3 protein. The repertoire holds 1,500,000 or so distinct CDR3 sequences, with roughly 59% as singletons. The sample was blood. The receptors derive from a man aged 18-30 years in good health.

V and J are TRBV6-2 or TRBV6-3 and TRBJ1-2; TRBD1 is a possible D gene (5 bases). Trimming took off 7 bases at V and 10 bases at J, with 13 bases between the two ends. The CDR3 is 11 residues long. Germline CDR1 reads MNHEY; CDR2 reads SVGEGT. The CDR3 region is CASTTTGDYTF. The CDR3 DNA reads TGTGCCAGCACTACCACAGGAGACTACACCTTC.

The chain links TRBV28 to TRBJ2-7; the match to TRBD2 covers 11 bases. CDR3 size: 14 residues. The ends lost 6 bases at V and 3 bases at J; junction bases unmatched: 4. Germline V gene lookup returns CDR1 MDHEN and CDR2 SYDVKM. CDR3 DNA sequence: TGTGCCAGCAGGCCTAGCGGGGGGTACTACGAGCAGTACTTC. As protein: CASRPSGGYYEQYF. Based on the CDR3 plus reference TRBV28 and TRBJ2-7, the full variable domain is DVKVTQSSRYLVKRTGEKVFLECVQDMDHENMFWYRQDPGLGLRLIYFSYDVKMKEKGDIPEGYSVSREKKERFSLILESASTNQTSMYLCASRPSGGYYEQYFGPGTRLTVT.

The J gene is TRBJ2-5, the V gene TRBV5-1; TRBD2 aligns across 10 bases. The germline V gene has CDR1 SGHRS and CDR2 YFSETQ. CDR3 length equals 15 residues. V shed 4 bases and J 5 bases; nucleotides not matched to a gene: 8. The CDR3 region has the DNA TGCGCCAGCAGCATTTCTAGCGGGAGAGTTGAGACCCAGTACTTC. Encoded protein: CASSISSGRVETQYF.

This sequence joins TRBV20-1 and TRBJ1-2; 8 positions match TRBD1. The CDR3 runs 14 residues. Germline-derived CDR1 and CDR2 are DFQATT and SNEGSKA (reference sequence). Losses at the gene ends were 6 bases for V and 6 bases for J; bases not matched to a gene: 12. The CDR3 nucleotides are TGCAGTGCCCACCACCAGGACAGGGAGGATGGCTACACCTTC. Its protein product is CSAHHQDREDGYTF.

The gene calls are TRBV9 and TRBJ2-7, with D possibly TRBD1 on 5 matching bases. V shed 0 bases and J shed 0 bases, with 10 bases lying between them. CDR1 SGDLS and CDR2 YYNGEE come from the germline V gene. The CDR3 sequence is 15 residues long. The CDR3 sequence is CASSVEADSSYEQYF. DNA for the CDR3: TGTGCCAGCAGCGTAGAGGCAGACAGCTCCTACGAGCAGTACTTC. The entire variable domain, with the rest obtained from reference TRBV9 and TRBJ2-7, is as follows: DSGVTQTPKHLITATGQRVTLRCSPRSGDLSVYWYQQSLDQGLQFLIQYYNGEERAKGNILERFSAQQFPDLHSELNLSSLELGDSALYFCASSVEADSSYEQYFGPGTRLTVT.

The rearrangement links TRBV12-3 or TRBV12-4 to TRBJ1-4, with D perhaps matching TRBD1 (5 bases). The CDR3 runs to 15 residues. V lost 4 bases to trimming and J lost 7 bases, with 16 bases between them. CDR3 sequence (DNA): TGTGCCAGCAGTTGGGGACCGATAGAGGGTGAAAAACTGTTTTTT. Translating gives CASSWGPIEGEKLFF.

As concerns this clonotype: This clone may be a read error of a much larger clone one base away. V is TRBV6-6 and J is TRBJ2-1, with 7 nucleotides matching TRBD1. V gave up 7 bases and J gave up 8 bases; unmatched junction bases: 2. Germline CDR1 and CDR2: MNHNY and SVGAGI (reference sequence). The CDR3 has 11 residues. CDR3 nucleotide sequence: TGTGCCAGCATCCAGGGGGATGAGCAGTTCTTC. It yields the protein CASIQGDEQFF.

This clonotype has a handful of counts. The CDR3 DNA is TGTGCCAGCAGTTTATGGGTTTCATCCTACGAGCAGTACTTC. Protein product: CASSLWVSSYEQYF. The rearrangement uses TRBV12-3 or TRBV12-4 and TRBJ2-5; no definite D call. The DNA end favors TRBJ2-7, so the J call may be wrong. The CDR3 runs to 14 residues.

This rearrangement joins TRBV12-3 or TRBV12-4 to TRBJ2-7, with D tentatively TRBD2 (5 bases). The CDR3 loop spans 14 amino acids. Trimming pared 7 bases from V and 2 bases from J, leaving 15 bases between. CDR3 region: CASNAGRGPYEQYF. DNA for the CDR3: TGTGCCAGCAACGCGGGCAGAGGCCCCTACGAGCAGTACTTC.

V is TRBV29-1 and J is TRBJ1-1; 7 bases line up with TRBD1. CDR1 is SQVTM and CDR2 is ANQGSEA in the germline V gene. V lost 6 bases and J lost 0; bases outside the gene matches: 13. There are 16 residues in the CDR3. The CDR3 nucleotides are TGCAGCGTCACCGGGACAGCCAATCTAATGAACACTGAAGCTTTCTTT. This encodes CSVTGTANLMNTEAFF.

The chain links TRBV19 to TRBJ2-2; D is ambiguous. V lost 8 bases and J 8 bases, leaving 3 bases between the germline ends. CDR3 size: 9 residues. Looked up from germline, CDR1 is LNHDA and CDR2 is SQIVND (reference sequence). CDR3 amino acids: CASGGELFF. CDR3 coding DNA: TGTGCCAGTGGTGGGGAGCTGTTTTTT.

The chain employs TRBV2 and TRBJ2-1; the D gene is possibly TRBD1 (6 bases). The germline CDR1 and CDR2 sequences are SNHLY and FYNNEI. V was shortened by 1 base and J by 12 bases, with 22 bases between the two germline ends. This CDR3 comprises 16 residues. CDR3 coding DNA: TGTGCCAGCAGTGAAGGCAGGCAGCTTAGCCTGACAGGGCAGTTCTTC. Translated: CASSEGRQLSLTGQFF.

J is TRBJ2-1 and V is TRBV27; 9 bases fit TRBD2. Germline lookup yields CDR1 MNHEY and CDR2 SMNVEV (reference sequence). CDR3 length equals 15 residues. With 5 bases clipped from V and 2 bases from J, the junction kept 4 bases outside the gene matches. The CDR3 nucleotides are TGTGCCAGCAGTACGCCTAGCGGGACCTACAATGAGCAGTTCTTC. Encoded protein: CASSTPSGTYNEQFF.

This clonotype was seen more than once but under ten times. The chain employs TRBV11-2 and TRBJ2-7; no reliable D call. The J call may be mistaken, given a closer DNA end match to TRBJ2-5. Germline V CDR1 and CDR2: SGHAT, FQNNGV. The CDR3 extends over 14 amino acids. DNA for the CDR3: TGTGCCAGCAGCCACCTGGGCCAAACGGAGACCCAGTACTTC. Amino acid sequence: CASSHLGQTETQYF.

The chain links TRBV7-2 to TRBJ2-5, with D hard to call. Germline assignment: CDR1 SGHTA and CDR2 FQGNSA. V was cut by 5 bases and J by 0 bases, with 19 bases left in between. This CDR3 contains 17 residues. CDR3 coding DNA: TGTGCCAGCAGCCATCACTACCTAGAGGCCAACCAAGAGACCCAGTACTTC. Amino acid sequence: CASSHHYLEANQETQYF.

The V and J genes are TRBV27 and TRBJ2-7; 8 nucleotides line up with TRBD1. The germline V gene encodes CDR1 MNHEY and CDR2 SMNVEV (reference sequence). V trimming: 5 bases; J trimming: 2 bases; junction bases outside the gene matches: 8. The CDR3 has 15 amino acids. The CDR3 sequence is CASSPGTGSAYEQYF. The CDR3 region has the DNA TGTGCCAGCAGTCCCGGGACAGGTTCAGCCTACGAGCAGTACTTC.

This rearrangement joins TRBV11-2 to TRBJ1-2; D is uncertain. The length of the CDR3 is 15 residues. Germline V lookup: CDR1 SGHAT, CDR2 FQNNGV. V dropped 0 bases and J dropped 5 bases, with 13 bases sitting between them. The CDR3 here is CASSLDPPDSYGYTF. The DNA of the CDR3 is TGTGCCAGCAGCTTAGATCCACCCGATTCTTATGGCTACACCTTC. Supplemented by reference TRBV11-2 and TRBJ1-2, the full variable domain reads EAGVAQSPRYKIIEKRQSVAFWCNPISGHATLYWYQQILGQGPKLLIQFQNNGVVDDSQLPKDRFSAERLKGVDSTLKIQPAKLEDSAVYLCASSLDPPDSYGYTFGSGTRLTVV.

V and J are TRBV12-3 or TRBV12-4 and TRBJ2-4, with D uncertain. CDR3 size: 15 residues. Trimming removed 3 bases from V and 3 bases from J, with 12 bases in between. DNA of the CDR3: TGTGCCAGCAGTTTGCCTTTATCAGGCAAAAACATTCAGTACTTC. Translated, it gives CASSLPLSGKNIQYF.

The chain is built from TRBV18 and TRBJ2-7, with D perhaps being TRBD1 or TRBD2 (5 bases each). With 1 base removed from V and 0 bases from J, the gap between germline ends came to 10 bases. Looked up from germline, CDR1 is KGHSH and CDR2 is LQKENI. This CDR3 spans 15 amino acids. The CDR3 nucleotides are TGTGCCAGCTCACCACGGGGACCTGACTCCTACGAGCAGTACTTC. Translating it yields CASSPRGPDSYEQYF. Using reference TRBV18 and TRBJ2-7 for the parts outside the CDR3, the full variable domain is NAGVMQNPRHLVRRRGQEARLRCSPMKGHSHVYWYRQLPEEGLKFMVYLQKENIIDESGMPKERFSAEFPKEGPSILRIQQVVRGDSAAYFCASSPRGPDSYEQYFGPGTRLTVT.

This chain links TRBV6-7 with TRBJ1-6, with D perhaps TRBD1 (5 bases). TRBV6-7 is an ORF, with its function uncertain. V was pared by 6 bases and J by 3 bases, with 18 bases between. The CDR3 contains 17 residues. Here the CDR3 reads CASSHPDGAVYNSPLHF. The CDR3 bases are TGTGCCAGCAGCCACCCGGACGGGGCGGTCTATAATTCACCCCTCCACTTT.

The genes are TRBV20-1 and TRBJ2-1, with TRBD2 matching 7 bases. The CDR3 runs 15 residues. CDR1 and CDR2 from the germline V gene are DFQATT and SNEGSKA (reference sequence). With 6 bases clipped from V and 5 bases from J, the junction kept 13 bases outside the gene matches. CDR3 sequence reads: CSAKPLAEVDNEQFF. The CDR3 DNA reads as TGCAGTGCCAAACCCCTAGCGGAGGTGGACAATGAGCAGTTCTTC.

The chain uses TRBV4-2 and TRBJ2-5; 8 positions agree with TRBD2. V lost 1 base and J lost 4; bases outside the gene matches: 2. This CDR3 contains 14 residues. The germline CDR1 and CDR2 sequences are LGHNA and YNFKEQ. The CDR3 is CASSQGGGTETQYF. CDR3 nucleotides: TGTGCCAGCAGCCAAGGCGGGGGGACAGAGACCCAGTACTTC.